This record looks at one T cell receptor beta chain sequence and its context. Its specificity is not known. The entry originates in a study of T cell repertoires in cytomegalovirus infection. The study's findings and limits: CMV-specific HLA-C-restricted TCR beta clonotypes dominated the ex vivo response.

J gave up 6 bases and V 5 bases, and 8 bases lay outside the gene matches. Germline V gene data show CDR1 as SGHTA and CDR2 as FQGTGA. The CDR3 contains 14 residues. TCRdb used MiXCR to reprocess the reads, holding one entry per CDR3 protein. This table holds hundreds of thousands of distinct CDR3 sequences, roughly 29% found once. The specimen comprised cultured PBMCs, sampled from culture after CMV antigen stimulation. The receptor comes from a human donor in good health (CMV status not recorded). Some clones in this sample may be carry-over from other donors' samples. The V call is TRBV7-3, the J call TRBJ2-7; 9 bases agree with TRBD2. The CDR3 DNA reads as TGTGCCAGCAGCCCCTCGGCGGGGGGGATCGAGCAGTACTTC. The encoded protein is CASSPSAGGIEQYF.